This entry features one T cell receptor (beta chain) sequence. The antigen it binds to is not known. Per-base qualities were not stored, and no clone one base away is much larger. CD8 naive samples were CD45RO-negative cells positively selected for CCR7, giving a CD45RA+CCR7+ population that excluded TemRA cells. Donors were healthy HIV-negative adults with no recently reported acute infections or vaccinations. Every donor was a Caucasian adult living in Nashville, Tennessee, USA. Blood was obtained by leukapheresis, after which PBMCs were separated by Ficoll-Histopaque density gradient centrifugation and cryopreserved in liquid nitrogen vapor phase. Analytical flow cytometry was used to check the purity and quantity of every magnetically sorted T cell population. From each sorted fraction, genomic DNA was isolated and quantified by UV absorbance on a Nanodrop 2000c. The sample is drawn from a study of shared clonotypes between healthy human individuals (TCRdb year 2020). About the full investigation: The cohort comprised two women and three men aged 18 to 49 years. For each donor, CD4 naive and CD4 memory were each run on three plates, CD8 naive on two plates, and CD8 memory on one plate. The study deeply sequenced blood TCR repertoires of five healthy adults to estimate repertoire size and the extent of clonotype sharing between individuals. Libraries were prepared and TCR repertoires were sequenced by different laboratories using diverse techniques, in order to increase sequencing depth and limit assay-specific biases. Between about 0.8 and 9.5 billion PBMCs per donor were obtained by leukapheresis. Study-wide conclusions, independent of this receptor: Pairwise subsampling indicated that sequencing depth was expected to affect the degree of clonotype sharing among donors. Sharing across four donors was observed for roughly 5% of naive CD4, around 3.5% of naive CD8, roughly 2.3% of memory CD4, and roughly 0.43% of memory CD8 clonotypes. Because the study included only a small number of donors, the genetic and exposure-history diversity represented was limited. Rarefaction of sorted-subset datasets indicated incomplete sequencing despite the large sequencing depth. Compared with non-shared clonotypes, clonotypes shared by all four sorted-subset donors had higher generation probabilities. Naive subsets generally had larger estimated clonotype richness than memory subsets did. Sampling was restricted to blood, and TCR repertoires in tissues likely differ from the TCR repertoires found in blood.

Counted from cysteine to phenylalanine, this CDR3 has 18 amino acids. Just CDR3 DNA is preserved here, 54 bases in frame from base 1. From the germline V gene (reference sequence), CDR1 is LNHNV and CDR2 is YYDKDF. Cut back by 1 base and 6 bases, the V and J ends lie 22 bases apart. TCR CDR3 regions were amplified from genomic DNA by multiplex PCR using the deep immunoSEQ assay. Extracted genomic DNA from each cell subset was distributed evenly across all wells of several immunoSEQ 96-well plates, and each plate was treated as a replicate. Each replicate PCR for sorted subsets received about 180 ng genomic DNA, equal to some 32,000 T cell genomes. Purified libraries were quantified with a Qubit 3.0 fluorometer, sized on a Bioanalyzer 2100, and re-quantified with the KAPA Library Quantification kit. Every immunoSEQ 96-well plate was sequenced on a dedicated single-read 150-cycle Illumina NextSeq 550 flow cell. In the authors' own workflow: Because only junctional sequences without quality scores were contained in the immunoSEQ output, filtering matching that applied to full-length reads could not be performed. To assign V/J genes and CDR3, sequences were annotated against IMGT germline references using PyIR, a Python wrapper for IgBLAST v1.9. Reads with weak V/J assignments (E-value above 1e-6), missing CDR3, stop codons, out-of-frame junctions, or ambiguous translated residues were removed. V3J clonotypes were defined as sequences sharing an identical inferred V gene, J gene, and CDR3 amino acid sequence. Percentage overlap between repertoires was computed as shared unique clonotypes divided by the size of the smaller repertoire. RTK rarefaction, the Chao1 estimator, and Recon v2.1 estimates of unobserved clonotypes were used to assess repertoire richness. OLGA was used to compute generation probabilities for all TCRbeta clonotypes that the gDNA method yielded from a few donors. This is the immuneACCESS table as TCRdb keeps it, with only in-frame sequences that have V and J called. A part of the clones is gone; compared with another copy, unresolved V genes explain less than half, and the rest is unexplained. V, J and clone size were drawn from that table, and D and trimming were deduced from the DNA. A total of roughly 2.1 million clones appear in this sample, about 92% of them only once. Jointly, the top ten make up more than 1.5% of the sample.

The sample taken for sequencing was naive CD8+ T cells from PBMCs. The meaning of the sample's cell subset or site label: CD45RA+CCR7+. The chain couples TRBV15 to TRBJ2-1, with TRBD2 tentatively as D gene (7 bases match). This sequence was found in a man in his late teens or twenties in good health. Some clones in this sample may be carry-over from other donors' samples. The DNA is TGTGCCACCAGCAGAGGGGGGCCTAGCGGTGAGGGGATCAATGAGCAGTTCTTC. This sequence encodes CATSRGGPSGEGINEQFF.